This is a list of T cell receptor beta chains from one sample in a study of Ad26.COV2.S vaccination and SARS-CoV-2 variants. Profiled with immunoSEQ multiplex PCR; TCRdb holds only in-frame clones, not every one. The sample yields fewer than 800,000 clones, roughly 90% seen once. This sample comprised peripheral blood, obtained in a trial of Ad26.COV2.S vaccine versus placebo. Source of these receptors: a person between 18 and 59 years old who received the Ad26.COV2.S COVID-19 vaccine or a placebo. CDR3s include the opening cysteine and the closing phenylalanine or tryptophan. Each record gives: clone size, J gene, D gene, V gene, CDR3 protein, CDR3 DNA. The D gene is left open where the match is weak. Clone size, where shown, is once, few, many, or a class for clones that have expanded.

.,TRBJ1-3,TRBD1,TRBV3-1/TRBV3-2,CASSRDSTGYSGNTIYF,TGTGCCAGCAGCCGAGACTCGACAGGGTACTCTGGAAACACCATATATTTT
once,TRBJ2-7,.,TRBV12-3/TRBV12-4,CASSSQSTYEQYF,TGTGCCAGCAGTTCACAGTCCACCTACGAGCAGTACTTC
.,TRBJ1-2,.,TRBV2,CASRRGNYGYTF,TGTGCCAGCAGGAGGGGGAACTATGGCTACACCTTC
.,TRBJ2-2,.,TRBV5-1,CASSLQPAGELFF,TGCGCCAGCAGCCTCCAACCGGCCGGGGAGCTGTTTTTT
.,TRBJ2-3,.,TRBV19,CASTDRGSTGDTQYF,TGTGCCAGTACTGACCGGGGGAGCACGGGAGATACGCAGTATTTT
.,TRBJ2-1,TRBD2,TRBV18,CASSPPGTSVLNEQFF,TGTGCCAGCTCACCACCCGGGACTAGCGTACTCAATGAGCAGTTCTTC
.,TRBJ1-5,TRBD1,TRBV6-1,CASSGTTGSRSQPQHF,TGTGCCAGCAGTGGGACGACAGGGAGTAGGTCTCAGCCCCAGCATTTT
.,TRBJ1-3,.,TRBV11-2,CASSLGISGNTIYF,TGTGCCAGCAGCTTAGGTATCTCTGGAAACACCATATATTTT
.,TRBJ2-3,.,TRBV5-8,CASSLLVQGEDTQYF,TGTGCCAGCAGCTTATTGGTACAGGGCGAAGATACGCAGTATTTT
.,TRBJ2-1,.,TRBV6-5,CASERVDEQFF,TGTGCCAGCGAGAGGGTTGATGAGCAGTTCTTC
few,TRBJ1-2,.,TRBV7-9,CASSLVQAELYGYTF,TGTGCCAGCAGCTTAGTCCAGGCGGAACTCTATGGCTACACCTTC
.,TRBJ2-3,TRBD2,TRBV30,CAWRKLAGGPGTQYF,TGTGCCTGGAGGAAACTAGCGGGGGGGCCGGGTACGCAGTATTTT
once,TRBJ2-5,.,TRBV9,CASSVPGPRVEETQYF,TGTGCCAGCAGCGTACCAGGGCCCCGGGTAGAAGAGACCCAGTACTTC
.,TRBJ2-5,TRBD2,TRBV5-1,CASSWGTSGAAGETQYF,TGCGCCAGCAGCTGGGGGACTAGCGGGGCTGCCGGAGAGACCCAGTACTTC
few,TRBJ1-6,.,TRBV7-6,CASSSASGLPLHF,TGTGCCAGCAGCTCCGCTAGCGGGTTGCCCCTCCACTTT
few,TRBJ1-3,.,TRBV7-8,CASRPNRVVGNTIYF,TGTGCCAGCCGACCTAACAGGGTCGTCGGAAACACCATATATTTT
.,TRBJ1-2,TRBD1,TRBV7-2,CASSLDRAYGYTF,TGTGCCAGCAGCCTGGACAGGGCCTATGGCTACACCTTC
.,TRBJ2-5,.,TRBV7-2,CASSLEATRLETQYF,TGTGCCAGCAGCTTAGAAGCGACTAGGTTAGAGACCCAGTACTTC
.,TRBJ2-1,TRBD2,TRBV27,CASSSYRGGALTYNEQFF,TGTGCCAGCAGTTCCTATAGGGGAGGGGCCCTAACCTACAATGAGCAGTTCTTC
once,TRBJ2-2,.,TRBV6-6,CASSPFSGWQHGNTGELFF,TGTGCCAGCAGTCCTTTTTCAGGGTGGCAACACGGGAACACCGGGGAGCTGTTTTTT
.,TRBJ2-7,.,TRBV4-1,CASSQPVMEF,TGCGCCAGCAGCCAACCGGTCATGGAATTC
.,TRBJ2-7,.,TRBV5-6,CASSLGRGQGGNYEQYF,TGTGCCAGCAGCTTGGGGAGGGGTCAGGGAGGCAACTACGAGCAGTACTTC
.,TRBJ2-5,TRBD2,TRBV12-3/TRBV12-4,CASSRQAGDQYF,TGTGCCAGCTCCCGGCAGGCGGGGGACCAGTACTTC
.,TRBJ2-4,.,TRBV7-8,CASSRGWGTLAKNIQYF,TGTGCCAGCAGCCGAGGGTGGGGAACCTTAGCCAAAAACATTCAGTACTTC
few,TRBJ1-2,.,TRBV14,CASSRGYGYTF,TGTGCCAGCAGCCGGGGATATGGCTACACCTTC
.,TRBJ1-1,TRBD1,TRBV2,CASRLTGVATEAFF,TGTGCCAGCAGATTGACAGGGGTGGCCACTGAAGCTTTCTTT
.,TRBJ2-1,TRBD1,TRBV10-3,CAIRGQLYNEQFF,TGTGCCATCAGGGGACAGTTGTACAATGAGCAGTTCTTC
.,TRBJ2-3,TRBD2,TRBV7-2,CASSLVTSGGSTDTQYF,TGTGCCAGCAGCTTAGTGACTAGCGGGGGCAGCACAGATACGCAGTATTTT
.,TRBJ1-4,TRBD1,TRBV2,CASSLTGAREKLFF,TGTGCCAGCAGCCTGACAGGGGCTCGCGAAAAACTGTTTTTT
.,TRBJ2-7,.,TRBV3-1/TRBV3-2,CASSQEGRNYEQYF,TGTGCCAGCAGCCAAGAGGGACGAAACTACGAGCAGTACTTC
.,TRBJ2-1,.,TRBV7-2,CASSPTLGAAYNEQFF,TGTGCCAGCAGCCCTACACTGGGGGCGGCCTACAATGAGCAGTTCTTC
.,TRBJ1-2,.,TRBV27,CASRRREGGYGYTF,TGTGCCAGCAGGCGGAGGGAGGGTGGCTATGGCTACACCTTC
.,TRBJ1-1,.,TRBV12-3/TRBV12-4,CASRDRGEAFF,TGTGCCAGCAGGGACAGAGGTGAAGCTTTCTTT
.,TRBJ2-3,.,TRBV5-1,CASSLHSADTQYF,TGCGCCAGCAGCCTCCACTCAGCAGATACGCAGTATTTT
.,TRBJ2-5,.,TRBV24-1,CATSDSLGAQETQYF,TGTGCCACCAGTGATTCCCTGGGGGCCCAAGAGACCCAGTACTTC
.,TRBJ1-1,.,TRBV30,CAWGPGRKNTEAFF,TGTGCCTGGGGACCGGGACGGAAGAACACTGAAGCTTTCTTT
.,TRBJ2-7,TRBD2,TRBV6-5,CASRKSGRANEQYF,TGTGCCAGCAGAAAAAGCGGGAGGGCAAACGAGCAGTACTTC
.,TRBJ1-6,.,TRBV27,CASSFVYRSSYNSPLHF,TGTGCCAGCAGTTTCGTATACAGGAGCTCCTATAATTCACCCCTCCACTTT
.,TRBJ2-2,.,TRBV7-7,CASSISGVNTGELFF,TGTGCTAGCAGCATTAGTGGCGTTAACACCGGGGAGCTGTTTTTT
.,TRBJ1-2,.,TRBV6-5,CASTQERGAGYTF,TGTGCCAGCACCCAGGAAAGGGGGGCTGGCTACACCTTC
.,TRBJ2-7,.,TRBV6-6,CASSLADRVYEQYF,TGTGCCAGCAGTTTGGCGGACAGAGTATACGAGCAGTACTTC
many,TRBJ2-3,TRBD2,TRBV9,CASSLLAGADTQYF,TGTGCCAGCAGCTTATTAGCGGGGGCGGATACGCAGTATTTT